This T cell receptor (beta chain) was identified during a study of shared clonotypes between healthy human individuals. Assay: immunoSEQ multiplex PCR; the TCRdb copy retains only in-frame clones and omits some. Of some 2,400,000 clones listed, almost 96% are singletons. The CDR3 covers 15 residues. Per germline, CDR1 KGHSH and CDR2 LQKENI. V lost 5 bases, J lost 1 base, and 14 bases lay in between. This receptor was taken from a man aged 18 to 35 in good health. The genes are TRBV18 and TRBJ1-1, with D maybe TRBD1 (5 bases). Input material: naive CD4+ T cells sorted from blood. Subset here: CD45RA+ positively selected. CDR3 nucleotides: TGTGCCAGCTCATCTCGACAGCTCGAGAACACTGAAGCTTTCTTT. This translates into CASSSRQLENTEAFF.